Each of the 28 T cell receptor beta chains below was sequenced from the same sample in a study of spatial heterogeneity in lung cancer. Each CDR3 protein is one row after TCRdb ran MiXCR on the 5' RACE reads. Of 20,000 to 30,000 distinct CDR3 sequences listed, under 10% are singletons. Study-level findings and limits: Mutation counts in tumors were tracked by counts of expanded intratumoral alpha and beta TCRs.

Time point in this sample: sample taken at primary tumor resection. These receptors lack a known antigen. Specimen: lung tumor tissue, collected at surgery. These receptors were collected from a male donor with early-stage non-small cell lung cancer.

The chain employs TRBV24-1 and TRBJ2-7; 10 nucleotides line up with TRBD1. The CDR3 sequence is 14 residues long. Germline CDR1 is KGHDR and CDR2 is SFDVKD. V shed 9 bases and J 5 bases; nucleotides not matched to a gene: 9. The CDR3 DNA reads as TGTGCCACCGCCCGGACAGGGGGTAAGGACGAGCAGTACTTC. This codes for CATARTGGKDEQYF.

This clonotype was counted at least ten times. The genes are TRBV20-1 and TRBJ1-2; unclear D gene. The CDR3 contains 13 residues. Trimming pared 5 bases from V and 4 bases from J, leaving 14 bases between. The V gene's germline CDR1 is DFQATT and CDR2 SNEGSKA (reference sequence). CDR3 DNA: TGCAGTGCTTTCCTCGGGAAATCCTATGGCTACACCTTC. Amino acid sequence: CSAFLGKSYGYTF.

V usage is TRBV6-5 and J usage is TRBJ2-5; unclear D gene. The CDR3 runs to 13 residues. Per germline, CDR1 MNHEY and CDR2 SVGAGI. The V end was cut by 3 bases, the J end by 5 bases, with 10 bases between. In DNA, the CDR3 is TGTGCCAGCAGTTATCTGGGCCGGGAGACCCAGTACTTC. Protein product: CASSYLGRETQYF.

This clonotype was detected ten times or more. The chain uses TRBV5-1 and TRBJ2-2; D is unclear. This CDR3 spans 13 amino acids. The germline gives CDR1 SGHRS, CDR2 YFSETQ. Between the trimmed V and J ends, which lost 0 bases and 6 bases, there was a span of 6 bases. In DNA form, the CDR3 reads TGCGCCAGCAGCTTGGTCCAGCCCGGGGAGCTGTTTTTT. Amino acids: CASSLVQPGELFF.

This clonotype was counted ten times or more. The chain combines TRBV4-3 with TRBJ1-1, with D unclear. Germline assignment: CDR1 LGHNA and CDR2 YSLEER. Trimming removed 3 bases from V and 0 bases from J, with 11 bases in between. The CDR3 is 15 residues long. The CDR3 DNA reads TGCGCCAGCAGCCAGGACCGCTCAATGAACACTGAAGCTTTCTTT. Residues: CASSQDRSMNTEAFF.

The table lists this clonotype with a few counts. The chain links TRBV3-1 to TRBJ2-5, with TRBD2 identical over 10 bases. J lost 4 bases, V lost 0 bases, and 11 bases had no gene match. CDR1 LGHDT and CDR2 YNNKEL come from the germline V gene (reference sequence). The CDR3 contains 18 residues. Here the CDR3 DNA reads TGTGCCAGCAGCCAAGACTTAAGGAGGGGGACTAGCGTAGAGACCCAGTACTTC. Protein product: CASSQDLRRGTSVETQYF.

This clonotype occurred a few times. The chain is built from TRBV3-1 and TRBJ2-7; a weak D match, TRBD1 (6 bases). Germline lookup yields CDR1 LGHDT and CDR2 YNNKEL (reference sequence). CDR3 size: 12 residues. Trimming took 1 base from V and 13 from J, leaving 14 bases between them. The CDR3 DNA follows: TGTGCCAGCAGCCAAGTCCCAAGGGGGATTTACTTC. Protein: CASSQVPRGIYF.

This clonotype has at least ten counts. The chain carries TRBV7-2 and TRBJ1-2, with D unresolved. CDR1 and CDR2 from the germline V gene are SGHTA and FQGNSA. V was clipped by 1 base and J by 0 bases, with 6 bases between them. The CDR3 length is 14 residues. In DNA, the CDR3 is TGTGCCAGCAGCTTAGAGATAACTAACTATGGCTACACCTTC. Translated: CASSLEITNYGYTF.

This clonotype has more than one count but fewer than ten. The chain employs TRBV5-1 and TRBJ2-3; the match to TRBD1 covers 7 bases. The CDR3 loop spans 14 amino acids. Unmatched junction bases numbered 7, after V lost 4 bases and J lost 5 bases. The germline V gene has CDR1 SGHRS and CDR2 YFSETQ. Here the CDR3 DNA reads TGCGCCAGCAGCCAGGGACAGCGTATAGATACGCAGTATTTT. This translates into CASSQGQRIDTQYF.

This clonotype is labeled medium-sized. The genes are TRBV28 and TRBJ2-7, with TRBD2 matching over 7 bases. V lost 5 bases, J lost 4 bases, and 11 bases stayed unmatched. The CDR3 has 15 amino acids. CDR1 MDHEN and CDR2 SYDVKM come from the germline V gene. The CDR3 DNA follows: TGTGCCAGCAGTGAGGGTGGCGGGAGATGGTACGAGCAGTACTTC. This sequence encodes CASSEGGGRWYEQYF.

The gene calls are TRBV20-1 and TRBJ2-3; TRBD1 agrees at 8 bases. CDR1 and CDR2 from the germline V gene are DFQATT and SNEGSKA (reference sequence). This CDR3 is built from 15 residues. V lost 0 bases to trimming and J lost 5 bases; unmatched junction nucleotides: 7. CDR3 in DNA: TGCAGTGCTAGAGATGACGACAGGGGAAGAGATACGCAGTATTTT. This gives the protein CSARDDDRGRDTQYF.

The table lists this clonotype with many counts. The V and J genes are TRBV28 and TRBJ2-1; D ambiguous. V was pared by 6 bases and J by 5 bases, with 23 bases between. The V gene's germline CDR1 is MDHEN and CDR2 SYDVKM. CDR3 size: 17 residues. The DNA of the CDR3 is TGTGCCAGCAGCGCCCCCAGTTTGGCCAACGTCGACAATGAGCAGTTCTTC. Protein: CASSAPSLANVDNEQFF. Variable domain in full (rest from reference TRBV28 and TRBJ2-1): DVKVTQSSRYLVKRTGEKVFLECVQDMDHENMFWYRQDPGLGLRLIYFSYDVKMKEKGDIPEGYSVSREKKERFSLILESASTNQTSMYLCASSAPSLANVDNEQFFGPGTRLTVL.

This clonotype was recorded a few times. The gene calls are TRBV20-1 and TRBJ1-5; D is unclear. CDR3 size: 13 residues. V was cut by 8 bases and J by 6 bases, with 17 bases left in between. Germline V gene lookup returns CDR1 DFQATT and CDR2 SNEGSKA (reference sequence). The CDR3 spells CSTPRGIGQPQHF. The CDR3 DNA reads as TGCAGTACCCCGCGGGGAATTGGTCAGCCCCAGCATTTT.

This clonotype occurred many times. The chain employs TRBV4-2 and TRBJ2-5; 10 bases align to TRBD2. The CDR3 extends over 16 amino acids. V was pared by 4 bases and J by 4 bases, with 9 bases of the junction left unmatched. In germline, CDR1 is LGHNA, CDR2 YNFKEQ. The CDR3: CASSLSSSGSGETQYF. The CDR3 nucleotides read TGTGCCAGCAGCCTCTCCTCTAGCGGGAGCGGAGAGACCCAGTACTTC.

This clonotype has just a few counts. The rearrangement joins TRBV6-2 or TRBV6-3 to TRBJ2-4, with a possible D match to TRBD1 (6 bases). Trimming stripped 6 bases from V and 8 bases from J, with 14 bases between. Germline CDR1 is MNHEY and CDR2 is SVGEGT. This CDR3 spans 13 amino acids. Here the CDR3 reads CASRLGAPDIQYF. CDR3 in DNA: TGTGCCAGCAGACTGGGGGCCCCGGACATTCAGTACTTC.

This clonotype was found a few times. This chain links TRBV7-2 with TRBJ2-1; TRBD2 agrees at 13 bases. J lost 7 bases, V lost 5 bases, and 5 bases had no gene match. Per the germline V gene, CDR1 is SGHTA and CDR2 is FQGNSA. This CDR3 region has 15 residues. The CDR3 DNA follows: TGTGCCAGCAGCCCCCCGGGACTAGCGGGAAATGAGCAGTTCTTC. Amino acid sequence: CASSPPGLAGNEQFF.

V and J are TRBV6-6 and TRBJ1-2, with D unresolved. The CDR3 is 13 amino acids. Between the trimmed V and J ends, which lost 4 bases and 1 base, there was a span of 7 bases. Germline V gene sequence: CDR1 MNHNY, CDR2 SVGAGI (reference sequence). CDR3 region: CASSFDGNYGYTF. The DNA for the CDR3 is TGTGCCAGCAGTTTCGACGGTAACTATGGCTACACCTTC.

The genes are TRBV7-2 and TRBJ1-6; D is ambiguous. Trimming took off 0 bases at V and 3 bases at J, with 6 bases between the two ends. Looked up from germline, CDR1 is SGHTA and CDR2 is FQGNSA. The CDR3 runs 15 residues. CDR3 in amino acids: CASSLATYYNSPLHF. The CDR3, as DNA: TGTGCCAGCAGCTTAGCGACGTACTATAATTCACCCCTCCACTTT. Looking up the rest from reference TRBV7-2 and TRBJ1-6 gives the full variable domain: GAGVSQSPSNKVTEKGKDVELRCDPISGHTALYWYRQSLGQGLEFLIYFQGNSAPDKSGLPSDRFSAERTGGSVSTLTIQRTQQEDSAVYLCASSLATYYNSPLHFGNGTRLTVT.

In its sample, this clonotype was seen many times. The CDR3 bases are TGTGCCAGCAGAGGACTAGCGGGGGGGTACACCGGGGAGCTGTTTTTT. Translated: CASRGLAGGYTGELFF. This chain joins TRBV6-1 and TRBJ2-2, with 15 bases that match TRBD2. V shed 6 bases, J shed 3 bases, and the junction held 2 bases outside the gene matches. This CDR3 has 16 amino acids. Germline CDR1 reads MNHNS; CDR2 reads SASEGT.

This clonotype was seen only a few times. The chain uses TRBV5-4 and TRBJ2-1, with a possible D match to TRBD2 (5 bases). CDR1 SGHNT and CDR2 YYREEE come from the germline V gene (reference sequence). The V and J ends lost 3 bases and 9 bases respectively, with 10 bases between them. The CDR3 contains 12 residues. The CDR3: CASSSKRAEQFF. Here the CDR3 DNA reads TGTGCCAGCAGCTCGAAGAGGGCTGAGCAGTTCTTC.

The table lists this clonotype with many counts. V gene TRBV5-1 combines with J gene TRBJ1-2; D unresolved. Germline values: CDR1 SGHRS, CDR2 YFSETQ. The CDR3 totals 13 residues. The V gene lost 0 bases and the J gene lost 2 bases, with 5 bases spanning the gap. The CDR3 DNA sequence: TGCGCCAGCAGCTTGGTACAGAACTATGGCTACACCTTC. This codes for CASSLVQNYGYTF.

Ten or more counts support this clonotype. The chain employs TRBV15 and TRBJ1-6; D remains ambiguous. CDR3 length: 14 residues. Germline CDR1 is LNHNV and CDR2 is YYDKDF (reference sequence). The V and J ends lost 7 bases and 4 bases respectively, with 11 bases between them. CDR3 bases: TGTGCCACCAACTCGGGAGGGTATAATTCACCCCTCCACTTT. Protein product: CATNSGGYNSPLHF.

This clonotype was detected many times. J is TRBJ1-6 and V is TRBV7-6, with 9 nucleotides matching TRBD1. The CDR3 is made up of 17 amino acids. Germline CDR1 reads SGHVS; CDR2 reads FNYEAQ. V lost 1 base to trimming and J lost 5 bases; unmatched junction nucleotides: 6. The CDR3 DNA reads as TGTGCCAGCAGCTTAGGCCTAGGGACAGGGAATAATTCACCCCTCCACTTT. Encoded protein: CASSLGLGTGNNSPLHF.

This clonotype was seen many times. The chain links TRBV30 to TRBJ2-2, with D unresolved. The CDR3 spans 15 residues. The germline gives CDR1 GTSNPN, CDR2 SVGIG (reference sequence). The germline V and J ends were trimmed by 1 base and 3 bases, with 12 bases remaining between them. CDR3 sequence reads: CAWSDDGLYTGELFF. CDR3 DNA sequence: TGTGCCTGGAGTGATGACGGGCTATACACCGGGGAGCTGTTTTTT.

The chain couples TRBV6-5 to TRBJ1-4; TRBD1 aligns across 7 bases. The trim removed 4 bases at V and 8 bases at J, leaving 7 bases unmatched. The CDR3 sequence is 14 residues long. Germline assignment: CDR1 MNHEY and CDR2 SVGAGI. Here the CDR3 DNA reads TGTGCCAGCAGTTCTGCGACAGGGAGCGAAAAACTGTTTTTT. Protein: CASSSATGSEKLFF.

Many counts were recorded for this clonotype. J is TRBJ2-1 and V is TRBV5-1; D is uncertain. The CDR3 is 15 residues long. CDR1 SGHRS and CDR2 YFSETQ come from the germline V gene. The ends were cut back, 0 bases at V and 3 bases at J, with 10 bases in the middle. CDR3 protein: CASSLGQLFYNEQFF. DNA for the CDR3: TGCGCCAGCAGCTTGGGTCAGTTATTCTACAATGAGCAGTTCTTC.

The V and J genes are TRBV9 and TRBJ2-1, with TRBD2 identical over 9 bases. The CDR3 extends over 17 amino acids. The ends lost 3 bases at V and 8 bases at J; junction bases unmatched: 15. The germline gives CDR1 SGDLS, CDR2 YYNGEE. CDR3 DNA sequence: TGTGCCAGCAGCGCCCCCTCTGAAGGCGGGGGGGCCCATGAGCAGTTCTTC. Its protein product is CASSAPSEGGGAHEQFF.

This clonotype was detected many times. The chain carries TRBV7-3 and TRBJ2-3; no definite D call. V lost 4 bases, J lost 0 bases, and 17 bases lay in between. The CDR3 is 17 amino acids. CDR1 and CDR2 from the germline V gene are SGHTA and FQGTGA. The DNA for the CDR3 is TGTGCCAGCAGCTCCCAATCCTCACTATCTAGCACAGATACGCAGTATTTT. Its translation is CASSSQSSLSSTDTQYF.